A single sample is the source of the 24 T cell receptor beta chains below, sequenced in a study of shared clonotypes between healthy human individuals. Naive CD8 populations comprised CD45RO-negative cells positively selected for CCR7, excluding terminally differentiated effector memory CD45RA+ cells. The data were produced by immunoSEQ multiplex PCR, yet TCRdb's version contains in-frame clones alone and is incomplete. Of a few million clones listed, about 94% were seen once; the top ten hold 1.5% to 2%. Sequencing used naive CD8+ T cells from PBMCs. Receptor source: a man aged 18 to 30 in good health. Some clones in this sample may be carry-over from other donors' samples.

The CDR3 loop reads CASSSFFAQVRGTQYF. The CDR3 DNA follows: TGTGCCAGCAGCTCCTTTTTCGCCCAGGTGCGGGGGACCCAGTACTTC. The V gene is TRBV7-8, the J gene TRBJ2-5, with D possibly TRBD2 on 6 matching bases. V was cut by 4 bases and J by 7 bases, with 22 bases left in between. Germline lookup yields CDR1 SGHVS and CDR2 FQNEAQ. The CDR3 has 16 amino acids.

This rearrangement joins TRBV27 to TRBJ2-5; 8 nucleotides agree with TRBD1. Trimming took 5 bases from V and 5 from J; bases not matched to a gene: 7. The CDR3 is made up of 14 amino acids. Germline V gene data show CDR1 as MNHEY and CDR2 as SMNVEV (reference sequence). CDR3 protein: CASSNTGGMETQYF. In DNA, the CDR3 is TGTGCCAGCAGTAATACAGGGGGGATGGAGACCCAGTACTTC.

The gene calls are TRBV2 and TRBJ2-7, with a weak D call TRBD1 (5 bases). The CDR3 runs 11 residues. Deletions cut 10 bases from V and 3 bases from J, with 10 bases between. Germline CDR1 SNHLY, CDR2 FYNNEI. DNA of the CDR3: TGTGCCACCAGGGTAGACTACGAGCAGTACTTC. It is translated as CATRVDYEQYF.

This chain links TRBV7-6 with TRBJ2-2; D ambiguous. Germline V lookup: CDR1 SGHVS, CDR2 FNYEAQ. The CDR3 loop spans 12 amino acids. The V end was cut by 3 bases, the J end by 6 bases, with 5 bases between. In DNA, the CDR3 is TGTGCCAGCAGCTTTATTTCCGGGGAGCTGTTTTTT. It yields the protein CASSFISGELFF.

The rearrangement joins TRBV6-1 to TRBJ2-1; 12 nucleotides agree with TRBD2. Germline CDR1 is MNHNS and CDR2 is SASEGT. The J segment lost 10 bases and the V segment lost 4 bases, leaving 11 bases of the junction unmatched. The CDR3 sequence is 16 residues long. The CDR3 DNA reads TGTGCCAGCAGTGGTGCGGGACTAGCGGGTTGGTGGGAGCAGTTCTTC. Its protein product is CASSGAGLAGWWEQFF.

This clone was recorded once. The chain joins TRBV7-2 to TRBJ2-1; 7 bases fit TRBD2. Trimming removed 2 bases from V and 9 bases from J; junction bases left unmatched: 7. This CDR3 has 14 amino acids. Germline loops: CDR1 SGHTA, CDR2 FQGNSA. CDR3 nucleotide sequence: TGTGCCAGCAGCTTATTGGCTAGCGGCAGTGAGCAGTTCTTC. It is translated as CASSLLASGSEQFF. Variable domain in full (rest from reference TRBV7-2 and TRBJ2-1): GAGVSQSPSNKVTEKGKDVELRCDPISGHTALYWYRQSLGQGLEFLIYFQGNSAPDKSGLPSDRFSAERTGGSVSTLTIQRTQQEDSAVYLCASSLLASGSEQFFGPGTRLTVL.

As regards this clone: The germline gene is not matched at one end of the junction; a read error may be the cause. CDR3 coding DNA: TGCAGCGTTGGAGGGGAGAGAGGGCACTTC. Amino acid sequence: CSVGGERGHF. The chain couples TRBV29-1 to TRBJ1-2; D possibly corresponds to TRBD1 (5 bases). This CDR3 region has 10 residues. Germline CDR1 SQVTM, CDR2 ANQGSEA. The complete variable domain, with remaining parts taken from reference TRBV29-1 and TRBJ1-2, reads SAVISQKPSRDICQRGTSLTIQCQVDSQVTMMFWYRQQPGQSLTLIATANQGSEATYESGFVIDKFPISRPNLTFSTLTVSNMSPEDSSIYLCSVGGERGHFGSGTRLTVV.

The chain has TRBV19 and TRBJ1-1; D gene ambiguous. V was cut by 3 bases and J by 6 bases, with 8 bases left in between. Germline V CDR1 and CDR2: LNHDA, SQIVND (reference sequence). The CDR3 extends over 12 amino acids. The CDR3 DNA sequence: TGTGCCAGTAGTATCGGTTCTCCTGAAGCTTTCTTT. It encodes CASSIGSPEAFF.

The chain recombines TRBV28 with TRBJ2-7; D may match TRBD1 or TRBD2 (6 bases each). Germline V gene data show CDR1 as MDHEN and CDR2 as SYDVKM. V lost 3 bases, J lost 5 bases, and 17 bases lay in between. The CDR3 covers 15 residues. The CDR3: CASSFLLGGGHEQYF. The CDR3 bases are TGTGCCAGCAGTTTTTTGCTGGGGGGCGGCCACGAGCAGTACTTC.

The J gene is TRBJ1-5, the V gene TRBV2, with D possibly matching TRBD1 (5 bases). The V gene's germline CDR1 is SNHLY and CDR2 FYNNEI. The CDR3 is made up of 14 amino acids. Trimming shortened V by 4 bases and J by 5 bases, and 12 bases separated the two germline ends. The CDR3 region is CASSAGGGYQPQHF. In DNA, the CDR3 is TGTGCCAGCAGTGCGGGGGGTGGCTATCAGCCCCAGCATTTT.

The chain couples TRBV4-3 to TRBJ1-1, with D unresolved. V lost 1 base and J lost 0, with 6 bases in between. Germline V gene sequence: CDR1 LGHNA, CDR2 YSLEER. This CDR3 spans 14 amino acids. DNA of the CDR3: TGCGCCAGCAGCCAAGTACTGATGAACACTGAAGCTTTCTTT. Its protein is CASSQVLMNTEAFF.

CDR3 region: CASGFTGGEGYTF. The CDR3 nucleotides read TGTGCTAGTGGTTTCACAGGGGGCGAAGGCTACACCTTC. V usage is TRBV12-5 and J usage is TRBJ1-2, with 9 bases fitting TRBD1. Germline loops: CDR1 LGHNT, CDR2 FRNRAP. The trim removed 3 bases at V and 8 bases at J, leaving 4 bases unmatched. This CDR3 contains 13 residues. The full variable domain, its missing parts supplied by reference TRBV12-5 and TRBJ1-2, is DARVTQTPRHKVTEMGQEVTMRCQPILGHNTVFWYRQTMMQGLELLAYFRNRAPLDDSGMPKDRFSAEMPDATLATLKIQPSEPRDSAVYFCASGFTGGEGYTFGSGTRLTVV.

This chain connects TRBV29-1 to TRBJ2-7; 10 nucleotides line up with TRBD1. With 6 bases clipped from V and 2 bases from J, the junction kept 4 bases outside the gene matches. Germline CDR1 is SQVTM and CDR2 is ANQGSEA. The length of the CDR3 is 13 residues. The CDR3 DNA is TGCAGCGTCCGGGACAGGGGTCCCTACGAGCAGTACTTC. Translated, it gives CSVRDRGPYEQYF.

The count of this clone is one. The chain uses TRBV7-9 and TRBJ2-1; TRBD1 is a possible D gene (5 bases). The V gene lost 0 bases and the J gene lost 1 base, with 16 bases spanning the gap. The CDR3 spans 18 residues. The germline gives CDR1 SEHNR, CDR2 FQNEAQ (reference sequence). The chain's CDR3 is CASSLARNLGDSYNEQFF. The CDR3 region has the DNA TGTGCCAGCAGCTTAGCGAGGAACCTAGGGGATTCCTACAATGAGCAGTTCTTC. The full variable domain, its missing parts supplied by reference TRBV7-9 and TRBJ2-1, is DTGVSQNPRHKITKRGQNVTFRCDPISEHNRLYWYRQTLGQGPEFLTYFQNEAQLEKSRLLSDRFSAERPKGSFSTLEIQRTEQGDSAMYLCASSLARNLGDSYNEQFFGPGTRLTVL.

This chain connects TRBV9 to TRBJ2-7, with D possibly TRBD2 on 6 matching bases. V was clipped by 0 bases and J by 6 bases, with 13 bases between them. The CDR3 consists of 14 residues. Germline loops: CDR1 SGDLS, CDR2 YYNGEE. The DNA of the CDR3 is TGTGCCAGCAGCGTAGGCGGGACCGCCCTCGAGCAGTACTTC. The encoded protein is CASSVGGTALEQYF. Combining the CDR3 with reference TRBV9 and TRBJ2-7 gives the whole variable domain DSGVTQTPKHLITATGQRVTLRCSPRSGDLSVYWYQQSLDQGLQFLIQYYNGEERAKGNILERFSAQQFPDLHSELNLSSLELGDSALYFCASSVGGTALEQYFGPGTRLTVT.

The chain combines TRBV27 with TRBJ2-2, with 7 bases fitting TRBD1. Looked up from germline, CDR1 is MNHEY and CDR2 is SMNVEV (reference sequence). The CDR3 contains 15 residues. Unmatched junction bases numbered 9, after V lost 7 bases and J lost 4 bases. The CDR3 here is CASTDRAIGTGELFF. CDR3 DNA: TGTGCCAGCACTGACAGGGCGATTGGCACCGGGGAGCTGTTTTTT.

The chain combines TRBV27 with TRBJ1-5; D remains unclear. Per the germline V gene, CDR1 is MNHEY and CDR2 is SMNVEV (reference sequence). Deletions cut 2 bases from V and 10 bases from J, with 15 bases between. The CDR3 consists of 14 residues. CDR3 sequence reads: CASSLMGRVSPQHF. Here the CDR3 DNA reads TGTGCCAGCAGTTTAATGGGCAGAGTCTCACCCCAGCATTTT.

The V call is TRBV4-3, the J call TRBJ1-4; tentatively, D is TRBD1 (6 bases). The CDR3 covers 14 residues. The ends were cut back, 5 bases at V and 8 bases at J, with 15 bases in the middle. Germline CDR1 LGHNA, CDR2 YSLEER. Here the CDR3 reads CASSSGLRGEKLFF. The CDR3 DNA sequence: TGCGCCAGCAGCTCCGGGCTCAGGGGAGAAAAACTGTTTTTT.

CDR3 in amino acids: CASAGGEQFF. CDR3 coding DNA: TGTGCCAGCGCAGGAGGTGAGCAGTTCTTC. The chain recombines TRBV6-1 with TRBJ2-1, with D maybe TRBD2 (5 bases). Germline V gene lookup returns CDR1 MNHNS and CDR2 SASEGT. V shed 8 bases and J shed 9 bases, with 8 bases lying between them. The CDR3 has 10 residues.

The chain is built from TRBV19 and TRBJ2-7, with D unresolved. This CDR3 region has 12 residues. Trimming took 4 bases from V and 2 from J, leaving 6 bases between them. Germline lookup yields CDR1 LNHDA and CDR2 SQIVND (reference sequence). DNA for the CDR3: TGTGCCAGTAGTAACAGCCCCTACGAGCAGTACTTC. Its translation: CASSNSPYEQYF.

V is TRBV27 and J is TRBJ2-1, with a tentative D call TRBD2 (6 bases). CDR1 and CDR2 (germline): MNHEY, SMNVEV (reference sequence). The CDR3 spans 14 residues. Trimming removed 5 bases at V and 3 bases at J, with 11 bases between. The CDR3: CASSPGTFYNEQFF. CDR3 bases: TGTGCCAGCAGTCCTGGGACTTTCTACAATGAGCAGTTCTTC.

Worth noting for this clone: The sample contains more than one DNA sequence encoding this CDR3. CDR3 sequence: CASSIFGTGTYEQYF. The CDR3 DNA reads as TGTGCCAGTAGTATTTTCGGGACAGGGACCTACGAGCAGTACTTC. The chain recombines TRBV19 with TRBJ2-7; 9 bases are shared with TRBD1. Per germline, CDR1 LNHDA and CDR2 SQIVND (reference sequence). The V gene end was trimmed by 3 bases and the J gene end by 2 bases; junction bases not matched to a gene: 5. The CDR3 totals 15 residues.

V gene TRBV9 combines with J gene TRBJ2-1; D might be TRBD1 (6 bases). This CDR3 spans 17 amino acids. Germline V gene sequence: CDR1 SGDLS, CDR2 YYNGEE. V was trimmed by 4 bases and J by 2 bases, leaving 19 bases between them. The CDR3 DNA follows: TGTGCCAGCAGCACCGACCGAGGGGGTTCGGCCTACAATGAGCAGTTCTTC. Translation: CASSTDRGGSAYNEQFF.

This clone has a single count. The chain uses TRBV5-1 and TRBJ2-2; 9 bases line up with TRBD1. Germline CDR1 reads SGHRS; CDR2 reads YFSETQ. The CDR3 is made up of 17 amino acids. V gave up 0 bases and J gave up 3 bases; unmatched junction bases: 6. Here the CDR3 reads CASSLARTGEYTGELFF. Here the CDR3 DNA reads TGCGCCAGCAGCTTGGCTAGGACAGGGGAGTACACCGGGGAGCTGTTTTTT. Full variable domain (missing parts from reference TRBV5-1 and TRBJ2-2): KAGVTQTPRYLIKTRGQQVTLSCSPISGHRSVSWYQQTPGQGLQFLFEYFSETQRNKGNFPGRFSGRQFSNSRSEMNVSTLELGDSALYLCASSLARTGEYTGELFFGEGSRLTVL.